This T cell receptor beta chain came from a study of response to subunit inactivated influenza vaccine. TCRdb processed the RT-PCR reads anew with MiXCR; each CDR3 protein has one entry. The sample shows about 300,000 distinct CDR3 sequences, roughly a fifth of them seen only once. The CDR3 has 15 residues. Trimming at V came to 0 bases and at J to 0 bases, leaving 1 base not matched to a gene. The germline V gene has CDR1 MNHEY and CDR2 SVGAGI. This clonotype has just a few counts. Antigen specificity is unknown. Study results and limitations: Each seasonal influenza vaccination, the authors suggested, recruits few new T cells.

J is TRBJ1-1 and V is TRBV6-5; 7 nucleotides agree with TRBD1. This TCR was sampled from a man in his fifties or sixties who received an inactivated influenza vaccine. The source material was PBMCs from blood, sampled about 20 months after vaccination. The chain's CDR3 is CASSYSGQVNTEAFF. The CDR3 bases are TGTGCCAGCAGTTACTCAGGACAGGTGAACACTGAAGCTTTCTTT.